Shown below are 25 T cell receptor beta chains from a single sample sequenced in a study of T cell clusters in autoimmune cytopenias. TRB was amplified by touch-down multiplex PCR, primer pools A and B combined. TCRdb reprocessed the multiplex PCR reads and stores each CDR3 protein as one record, lacking DNA. Its table records under 9,000 distinct CDR3 sequences. TRB was amplified from about 270 ng of peripheral blood genomic DNA per sample. Sequenced sample: peripheral blood. The receptors were gathered from a human donor with an autoimmune cytopenia or autoimmune hepatitis (not recorded which).

The rearrangement uses TRBV14 and TRBJ1-2; TCRdb proposes TRBD1, but this gene call is untestable without DNA. The CDR3 is 14 residues long. The germline V gene has CDR1 SGHDN and CDR2 FVKESK. The CDR3 spells CASSQWDSPYGYTF.

By frequency, this clonotype registers medium-sized (0.01 to 0.1%). The chain has TRBV12-3 or TRBV12-4 and TRBJ1-5; the TCRdb D gene call, TRBD1, has no DNA to confirm it. The CDR3 extends over 13 amino acids. CDR3 amino acids: CASSLPPNQPQHF.

The chain links TRBV12-3 or TRBV12-4 to TRBJ2-7; the TCRdb call, TRBD1, lacks DNA for checking. The CDR3 spans 13 residues. The CDR3 sequence is CASSLFRGEEQYF.

The V call is TRBV5-5, the J call TRBJ1-6; TCRdb's D call of TRBD1 is untestable without DNA. CDR1 is SGHKS and CDR2 is YYEKEE in the germline V gene (reference sequence). The CDR3 runs to 16 residues. CDR3 sequence: CASRDELGGLNSPLHF.

In terms of frequency, this clonotype is medium-sized. The chain uses TRBV12-3 or TRBV12-4 and TRBJ2-5; there is no DNA to check the TCRdb D call of TRBD1. This CDR3 region has 14 residues. The CDR3 sequence is CASSPTGGGETQYF.

This clonotype shows up as medium-sized by frequency. This rearrangement joins TRBV30 to TRBJ1-4; TCRdb's D gene call, TRBD1, goes unchecked for lack of DNA. Germline V gives CDR1 GTSNPN, CDR2 SVGIG (reference sequence). The CDR3 is 15 residues long. The CDR3 loop reads CAWSKAGGNNEKLFF.

This clonotype shows up as medium-sized by frequency. V gene TRBV12-3 or TRBV12-4 combines with J gene TRBJ1-2. The length of the CDR3 is 14 residues. CDR3 loop: CASSLDSYTGAATF.

The chain joins TRBV18 to TRBJ1-5; TCRdb picks TRBD1, but there is no DNA to check that call. The CDR3 loop spans 15 amino acids. CDR1 is KGHSH and CDR2 is LQKENI in the germline V gene. The CDR3 is CASSLGTGANQPQHF.

Judged by frequency, this clonotype is medium-sized. J is TRBJ1-1 and V is TRBV5-5; with no DNA, the TCRdb D assignment of TRBD1 cannot be verified. This CDR3 is built from 14 residues. Germline V gene data show CDR1 as SGHKS and CDR2 as YYEKEE (reference sequence). The CDR3 reads CASSFRAGNTEAFF.

The J gene is TRBJ1-6, the V gene TRBV5-4. This CDR3 contains 15 residues. Germline assignment: CDR1 SGHNT and CDR2 YYREEE (reference sequence). CDR3: CASSWGPLTNSPLHF.

By frequency, this clonotype is medium-sized. Here the CDR3 reads CASSPRGRNTGELFF. The chain recombines TRBV18 with TRBJ2-2; TCRdb indicates TRBD1, and absent DNA this call remains unverified. This CDR3 is 15 amino acids long. CDR1 and CDR2 from the germline V gene are KGHSH and LQKENI. Complete variable domain (other parts from reference TRBV18 and TRBJ2-2): NAGVMQNPRHLVRRRGQEARLRCSPMKGHSHVYWYRQLPEEGLKFMVYLQKENIIDESGMPKERFSAEFPKEGPSILRIQQVVRGDSAAYFCASSPRGRNTGELFFGEGSRLTVL.

In terms of frequency, this clonotype is medium-sized. V gene TRBV19 combines with J gene TRBJ1-2. Germline V gene lookup returns CDR1 LNHDA and CDR2 SQIVND (reference sequence). The CDR3 extends over 13 amino acids. CDR3 residues: CASSIGRAGGYTF.

The chain has TRBV12-3 or TRBV12-4 and TRBJ2-7; TCRdb lists TRBD1, though no DNA is available to test this call. The CDR3 totals 13 residues. CDR3 protein: CASSINRGYEQYF.

This clonotype is deemed medium-sized by its frequency. The J gene is TRBJ2-2, the V gene TRBV29-1; TCRdb picks TRBD2, but there is no DNA to check that call. The CDR3 has 16 residues. Germline CDR1 SQVTM, CDR2 ANQGSEA. CDR3 residues: CSVEALAGGRTGELFF.

The rearrangement joins TRBV13 to TRBJ1-2; TCRdb gives TRBD1 as the D gene, but with no DNA this cannot be confirmed. This CDR3 region has 15 residues. The germline V gene encodes CDR1 PRHDT and CDR2 FYEKMQ (reference sequence). The CDR3 region is CASSLADTFNYGYTF.

This clonotype shows up as medium-sized by frequency. This rearrangement joins TRBV29-1 to TRBJ2-7; there is no DNA to check the TCRdb D call of TRBD1. The CDR3 is 13 amino acids. Germline-derived CDR1 and CDR2 are SQVTM and ANQGSEA. This CDR3 reads CSVKGTGSYEQYF.

The chain uses TRBV20-1 and TRBJ1-2; the TRBD1 assignment by TCRdb is unverifiable without DNA. CDR1 is DFQATT and CDR2 is SNEGSKA in the germline V gene (reference sequence). This CDR3 comprises 13 residues. The chain's CDR3 is CSARDQGVDGYTF.

By frequency, this clonotype is medium-sized. The J gene is TRBJ2-3, the V gene TRBV27; TCRdb designates TRBD1, a call that cannot be tested without DNA. Germline CDR1 and CDR2: MNHEY and SMNVEV (reference sequence). CDR3 length equals 14 residues. CDR3 in amino acids: CASSLGGWTDTQYF.

This chain connects TRBV30 to TRBJ1-2. Germline values: CDR1 GTSNPN, CDR2 SVGIG (reference sequence). The CDR3 totals 17 residues. The CDR3 spells CACPERGDRQFSYGYTF.

The chain is built from TRBV5-6 and TRBJ1-2. This CDR3 comprises 13 residues. The V gene's germline CDR1 is SGHDT and CDR2 YYEEEE. The CDR3: CASSLGSDYGYTF. Variable domain in full (rest from reference TRBV5-6 and TRBJ1-2): DAGVTQSPTHLIKTRGQQVTLRCSPKSGHDTVSWYQQALGQGPQFIFQYYEEEERQRGNFPDRFSGHQFPNYSSELNVNALLLGDSALYLCASSLGSDYGYTFGSGTRLTVV.

The chain joins TRBV24-1 to TRBJ2-4; without DNA, the TCRdb call of TRBD2 cannot be checked. The length of the CDR3 is 18 residues. In germline, CDR1 is KGHDR, CDR2 SFDVKD. The CDR3 region is CATSDLHGISIAKNIQYF.

The CDR3 spells CSARTQGSNQPQHF. The chain uses TRBV20-1 and TRBJ1-5. In germline, CDR1 is DFQATT, CDR2 SNEGSKA (reference sequence). This CDR3 contains 14 residues.

The chain recombines TRBV7-9 with TRBJ1-2; TCRdb picks TRBD1, but there is no DNA to check that call. Germline assignment: CDR1 SEHNR and CDR2 FQNEAQ (reference sequence). The CDR3 has 15 residues. CDR3 sequence: CASSFSPQGSYGYTF.

The chain links TRBV19 to TRBJ2-3; the TRBD1 assignment by TCRdb is unverifiable without DNA. The CDR3 contains 18 residues. Germline V lookup: CDR1 LNHDA, CDR2 SQIVND (reference sequence). CDR3 sequence reads: CASSIGRTGTPSTDTQYF.

This sequence joins TRBV6-2 or TRBV6-3 and TRBJ2-2; with no DNA, the TCRdb D assignment of TRBD1 cannot be verified. Per germline, CDR1 MNHEY and CDR2 SVGEGT. CDR3 length: 16 amino acids. CDR3 loop: CASLKGAVGYTGELFF.